Described below is a single T cell receptor (beta chain) sequence and its context. This specimen comes from a study of control samples from healthy donors and cancer patients. Data came from immunoSEQ multiplex PCR; TCRdb stores just in-frame clones and leaves some out. There are roughly 20,000 clones in the sample; roughly 80% occur only once, and 29% lies in the top ten. Germline lookup yields CDR1 SGHDN and CDR2 FVKESK. Deletions cut 1 base from V and 9 bases from J, with 10 bases between. CDR3 length equals 13 residues. The chain is built from TRBV14 and TRBJ2-1; D remains unclear. This TCR came from a man at least 80 years old with head and neck cancer. What was sequenced was PBMCs. The CDR3 is CASSQASLGEQFF. Here the CDR3 DNA reads TGTGCCAGCAGCCAAGCCAGTCTCGGTGAGCAGTTCTTC.